This T cell receptor (beta chain) was profiled in a study of T-cell memory formation after mild COVID-19. Study overall: Largely donor-specific sequence clusters came from a couple of donors.

5'RACE primed at constant segments yielded TCR alpha and TCR beta cDNA libraries bearing sample barcodes and UMIs. TCRdb redid the calling of the 5' RACE reads with MiXCR, one entry per CDR3 protein. Seen here are about 410,000 distinct CDR3 sequences, about a quarter observed once, and the top ten hold around 13%. As for this clonotype: The target antigen is unknown.

V was clipped by 0 bases and J by 6 bases, with 9 bases between them. Germline V gene data show CDR1 as SNHLY and CDR2 as FYNNEI. This CDR3 contains 14 residues. Study-wide results and limits: While clones contracting from day 15 to 85 were balanced between CD4 and CD8, later expanders leaned CD4+. The main location of contracting CD4+ clones was CM and EM, and that of contracting CD8+ clones was EMRA.

J is TRBJ2-1 and V is TRBV2; D may be TRBD2 (7 bases). This receptor was taken from an adult woman who had mild COVID-19 (a few samples of this study predate the infection). Cell type and time point are not known. Sample: PBMCs or a T cell subset sorted from them (not recorded which). CDR3 sequence reads: CASSEAGGGNEQFF. The CDR3 coding sequence is TGTGCCAGCAGTGAAGCGGGAGGGGGCAATGAGCAGTTCTTC.